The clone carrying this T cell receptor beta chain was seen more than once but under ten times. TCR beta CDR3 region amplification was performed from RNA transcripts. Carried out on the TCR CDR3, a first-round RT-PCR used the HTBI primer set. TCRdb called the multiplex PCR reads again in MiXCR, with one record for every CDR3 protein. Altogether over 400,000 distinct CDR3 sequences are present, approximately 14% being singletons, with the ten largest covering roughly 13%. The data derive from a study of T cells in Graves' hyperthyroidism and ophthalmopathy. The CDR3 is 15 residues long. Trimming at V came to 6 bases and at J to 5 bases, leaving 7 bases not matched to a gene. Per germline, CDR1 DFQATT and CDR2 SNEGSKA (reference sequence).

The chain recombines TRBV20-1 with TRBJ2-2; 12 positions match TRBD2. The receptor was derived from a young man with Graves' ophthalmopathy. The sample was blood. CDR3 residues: CSAPTSGRSTGELFF. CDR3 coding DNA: TGCAGTGCCCCCACTAGCGGGAGGAGTACCGGGGAGCTGTTTTTT.